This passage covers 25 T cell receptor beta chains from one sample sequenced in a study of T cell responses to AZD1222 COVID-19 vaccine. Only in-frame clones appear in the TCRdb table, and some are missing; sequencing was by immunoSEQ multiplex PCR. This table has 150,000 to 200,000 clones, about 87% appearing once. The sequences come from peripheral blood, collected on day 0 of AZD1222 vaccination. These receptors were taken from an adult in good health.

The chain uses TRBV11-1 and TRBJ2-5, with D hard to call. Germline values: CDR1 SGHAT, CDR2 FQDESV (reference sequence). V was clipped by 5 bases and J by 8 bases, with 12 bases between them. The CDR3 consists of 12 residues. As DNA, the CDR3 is TGTGCCAGCAGCGCTGAGATTACAACCCAGTACTTC. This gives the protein CASSAEITTQYF.

In nucleotides, the CDR3 is TGTGCCAGCAGCCAGGGTCTAGCGGGAGGCGGGGAGCTGTTTTTT. Its translation: CASSQGLAGGGELFF. The rearrangement uses TRBV4-2 and TRBJ2-2; 11 nucleotides agree with TRBD2. CDR1 and CDR2 (germline): LGHNA, YNFKEQ. The length of the CDR3 is 15 residues. The V and J ends lost 3 bases and 7 bases, in that order; junction bases with no gene match: 4.

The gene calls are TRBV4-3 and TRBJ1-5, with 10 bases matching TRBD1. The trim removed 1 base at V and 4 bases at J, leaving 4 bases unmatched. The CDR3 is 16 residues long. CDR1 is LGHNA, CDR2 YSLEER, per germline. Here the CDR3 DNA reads TGCGCCAGCAGCCAAGGCAGGGACAGGGGTAATCAGCCCCAGCATTTT. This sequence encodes CASSQGRDRGNQPQHF.

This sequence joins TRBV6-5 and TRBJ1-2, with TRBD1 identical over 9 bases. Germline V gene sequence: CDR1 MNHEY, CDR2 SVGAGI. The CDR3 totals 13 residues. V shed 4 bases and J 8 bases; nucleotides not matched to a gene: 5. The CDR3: CASSWGQGNGYTF. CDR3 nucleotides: TGTGCCAGCAGTTGGGGACAGGGAAACGGCTACACCTTC.

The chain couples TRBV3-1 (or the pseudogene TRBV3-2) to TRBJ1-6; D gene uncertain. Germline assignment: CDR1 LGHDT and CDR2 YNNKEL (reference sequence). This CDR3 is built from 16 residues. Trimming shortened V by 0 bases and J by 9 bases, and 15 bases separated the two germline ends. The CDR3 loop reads CASSQDSIRRSSPLHF. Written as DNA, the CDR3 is TGTGCCAGCAGCCAAGATAGTATTAGGCGCTCTTCACCCCTCCACTTT.

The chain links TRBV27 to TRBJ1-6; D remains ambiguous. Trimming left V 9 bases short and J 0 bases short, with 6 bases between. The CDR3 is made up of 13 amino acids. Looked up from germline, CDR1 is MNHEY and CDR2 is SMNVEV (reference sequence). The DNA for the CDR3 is TGTGCCAGTAGAAGCTCCTATAATTCACCCCTCCACTTT. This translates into CASRSSYNSPLHF.

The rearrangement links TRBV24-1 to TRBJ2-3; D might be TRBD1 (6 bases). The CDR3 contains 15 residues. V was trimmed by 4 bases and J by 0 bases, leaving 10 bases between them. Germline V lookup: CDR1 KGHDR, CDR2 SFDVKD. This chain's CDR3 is CATSDLTGSTDTQYF. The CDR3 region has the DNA TGTGCCACCAGTGACCTGACAGGTAGCACAGATACGCAGTATTTT.

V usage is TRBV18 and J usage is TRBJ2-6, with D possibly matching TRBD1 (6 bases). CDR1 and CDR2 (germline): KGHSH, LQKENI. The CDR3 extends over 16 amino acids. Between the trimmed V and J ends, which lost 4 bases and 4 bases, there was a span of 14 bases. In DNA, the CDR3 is TGTGCCAGCTCACAGCAACAGGGTTCCGGGGCCAACGTCCTGACTTTC. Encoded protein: CASSQQQGSGANVLTF. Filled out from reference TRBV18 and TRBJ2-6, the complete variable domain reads NAGVMQNPRHLVRRRGQEARLRCSPMKGHSHVYWYRQLPEEGLKFMVYLQKENIIDESGMPKERFSAEFPKEGPSILRIQQVVRGDSAAYFCASSQQQGSGANVLTFGAGSRLTVL.

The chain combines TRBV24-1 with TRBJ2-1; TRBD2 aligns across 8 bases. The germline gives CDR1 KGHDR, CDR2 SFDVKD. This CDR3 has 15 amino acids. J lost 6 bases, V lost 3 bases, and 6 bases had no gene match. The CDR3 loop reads CATSDRSGSLNEQFF. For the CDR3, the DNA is TGTGCCACCAGTGATCGGAGCGGGAGCCTCAATGAGCAGTTCTTC.

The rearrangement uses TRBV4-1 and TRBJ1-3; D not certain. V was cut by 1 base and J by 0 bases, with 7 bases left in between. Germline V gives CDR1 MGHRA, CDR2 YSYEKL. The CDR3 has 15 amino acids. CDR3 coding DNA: TGCGCCAGCAGCCAAGTGATGGGCTCTGGAAACACCATATATTTT. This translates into CASSQVMGSGNTIYF.

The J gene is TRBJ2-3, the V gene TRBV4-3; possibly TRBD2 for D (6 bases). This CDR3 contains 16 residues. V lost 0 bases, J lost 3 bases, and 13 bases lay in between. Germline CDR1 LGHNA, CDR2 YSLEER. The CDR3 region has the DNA TGCGCCAGCAGCCAAGATACGATCCGGGAGACAGATACGCAGTATTTT. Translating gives CASSQDTIRETDTQYF.

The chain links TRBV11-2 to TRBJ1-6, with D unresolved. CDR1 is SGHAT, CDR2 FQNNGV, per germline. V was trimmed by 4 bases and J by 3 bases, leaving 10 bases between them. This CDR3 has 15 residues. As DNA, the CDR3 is TGTGCCAGCAGCTCGGCGGGTTACTATAATTCACCCCTCCACTTT. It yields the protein CASSSAGYYNSPLHF.

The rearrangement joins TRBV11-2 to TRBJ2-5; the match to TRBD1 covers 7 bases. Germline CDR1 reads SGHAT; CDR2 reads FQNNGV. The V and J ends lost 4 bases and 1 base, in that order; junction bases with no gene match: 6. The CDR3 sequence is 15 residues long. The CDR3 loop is CASSSTRGLQETQYF. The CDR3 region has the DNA TGTGCCAGCAGCTCCACGAGGGGGCTCCAAGAGACCCAGTACTTC.

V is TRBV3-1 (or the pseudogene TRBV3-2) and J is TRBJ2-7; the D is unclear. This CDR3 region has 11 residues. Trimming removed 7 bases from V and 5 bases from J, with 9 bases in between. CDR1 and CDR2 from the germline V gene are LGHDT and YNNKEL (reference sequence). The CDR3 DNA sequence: TGTGCCAGCACCCAGTCGGACGAGCAGTACTTC. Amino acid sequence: CASTQSDEQYF.

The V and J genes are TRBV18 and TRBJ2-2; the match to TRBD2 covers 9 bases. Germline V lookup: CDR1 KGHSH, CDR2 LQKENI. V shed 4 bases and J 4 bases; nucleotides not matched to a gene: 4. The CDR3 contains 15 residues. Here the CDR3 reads CASSQGLATTGELFF. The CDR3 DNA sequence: TGTGCCAGCTCACAGGGACTAGCTACCACCGGGGAGCTGTTTTTT.

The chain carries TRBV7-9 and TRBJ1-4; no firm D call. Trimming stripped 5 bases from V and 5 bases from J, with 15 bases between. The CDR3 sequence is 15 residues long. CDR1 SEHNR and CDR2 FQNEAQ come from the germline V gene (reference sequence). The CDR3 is CASSPRRLGNEKLFF. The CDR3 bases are TGTGCCAGCAGCCCGCGGAGGTTGGGGAATGAAAAACTGTTTTTT.

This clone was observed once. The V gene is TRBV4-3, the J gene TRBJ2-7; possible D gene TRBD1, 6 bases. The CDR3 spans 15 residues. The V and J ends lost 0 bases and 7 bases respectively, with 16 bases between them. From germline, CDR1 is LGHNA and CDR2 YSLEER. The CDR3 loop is CASSQERRGSEEQYF. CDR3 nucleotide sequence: TGCGCCAGCAGCCAAGAGCGCAGGGGTTCGGAAGAGCAGTACTTC.

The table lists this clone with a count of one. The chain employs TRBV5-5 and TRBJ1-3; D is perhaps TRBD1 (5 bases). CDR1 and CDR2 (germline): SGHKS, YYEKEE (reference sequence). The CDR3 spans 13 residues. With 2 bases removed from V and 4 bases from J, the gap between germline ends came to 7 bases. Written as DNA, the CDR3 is TGTGCCAGCAGCTTTAGGGACGGAAACACCATATATTTT. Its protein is CASSFRDGNTIYF. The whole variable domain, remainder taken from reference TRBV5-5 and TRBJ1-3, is DAGVTQSPTHLIKTRGQQVTLRCSPISGHKSVSWYQQVLGQGPQFIFQYYEKEERGRGNFPDRFSARQFPNYSSELNVNALLLGDSALYLCASSFRDGNTIYFGEGSWLTVV.

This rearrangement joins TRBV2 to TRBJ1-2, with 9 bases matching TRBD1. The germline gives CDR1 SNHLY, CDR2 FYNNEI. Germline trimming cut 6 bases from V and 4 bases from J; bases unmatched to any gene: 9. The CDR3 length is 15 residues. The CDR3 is CASSAGQGYGYGYTF. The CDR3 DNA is TGTGCCAGCAGCGCCGGACAGGGGTATGGCTATGGCTACACCTTC.

CDR3 in amino acids: CASSLSAAGSNEQFF. The CDR3 nucleotides are TGTGCCAGCTCCCTAAGCGCAGCGGGGAGCAATGAGCAGTTCTTC. The V call is TRBV18, the J call TRBJ2-1, with 7 bases aligning to TRBD2. Germline assignment: CDR1 KGHSH and CDR2 LQKENI. V lost 6 bases to trimming and J lost 6 bases; unmatched junction nucleotides: 11. This CDR3 has 15 residues.

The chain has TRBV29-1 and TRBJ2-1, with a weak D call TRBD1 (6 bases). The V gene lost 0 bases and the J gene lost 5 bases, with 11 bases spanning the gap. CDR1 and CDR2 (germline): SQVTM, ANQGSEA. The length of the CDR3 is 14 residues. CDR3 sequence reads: CSVEDGRGHNEQFF. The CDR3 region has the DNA TGCAGCGTTGAAGATGGCAGGGGCCACAATGAGCAGTTCTTC.

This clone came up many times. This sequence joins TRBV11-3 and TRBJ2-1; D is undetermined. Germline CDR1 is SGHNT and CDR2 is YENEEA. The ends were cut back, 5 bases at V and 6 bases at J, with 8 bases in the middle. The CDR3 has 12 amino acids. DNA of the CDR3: TGTGCCAGCAGCGGGGTCGGCAATGAGCAGTTCTTC. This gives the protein CASSGVGNEQFF.

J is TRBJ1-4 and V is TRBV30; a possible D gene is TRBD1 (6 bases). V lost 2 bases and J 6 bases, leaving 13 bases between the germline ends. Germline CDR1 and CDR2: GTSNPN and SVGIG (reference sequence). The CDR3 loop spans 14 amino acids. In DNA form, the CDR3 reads TGTGCCTGGAGTTCGACAGGCGGGCATGAAAAACTGTTTTTT. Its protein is CAWSSTGGHEKLFF.

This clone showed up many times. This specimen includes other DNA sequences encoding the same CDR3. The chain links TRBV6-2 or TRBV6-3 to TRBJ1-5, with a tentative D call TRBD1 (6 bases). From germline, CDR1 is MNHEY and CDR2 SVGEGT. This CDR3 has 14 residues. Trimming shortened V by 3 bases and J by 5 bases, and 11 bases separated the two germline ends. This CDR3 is CASSYSDSYQPQHF. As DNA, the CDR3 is TGTGCCAGCAGTTATTCGGACAGTTATCAGCCCCAGCATTTT.

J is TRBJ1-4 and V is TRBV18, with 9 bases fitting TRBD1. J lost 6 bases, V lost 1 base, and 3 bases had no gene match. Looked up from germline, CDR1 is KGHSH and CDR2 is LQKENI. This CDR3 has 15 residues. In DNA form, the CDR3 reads TGTGCCAGCTCACCACGACAGGGGGTTGATGAAAAACTGTTTTTT. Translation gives CASSPRQGVDEKLFF.